What follows is one T cell receptor beta chain and its context. V lost 4 bases to trimming and J lost 6 bases, with 20 bases between them. This CDR3 has 16 amino acids. CDR1 is SGHVS, CDR2 FNYEAQ, per germline. The data are from a study of blood T cell repertoires in COVID-19. Repertoires were generated with immunoSEQ multiplex PCR, while TCRdb's copy carries only in-frame clones and drops some. This sample has around 200,000 clones; 80% occur once, and the top ten carry 7% to 8.5%. The specimen was PBMCs or T cells enriched from blood (not recorded which). V usage is TRBV7-6 and J usage is TRBJ2-3; possible D gene TRBD1, 6 bases. The TCR was taken from a woman aged 40 to 50 with acute COVID-19. This CDR3 reads CASSSLSGADRDTQYF. The CDR3 DNA sequence: TGTGCCAGCAGCTCGCTCTCAGGTGCAGACAGGGATACGCAGTATTTT.